These T cell receptor beta chains were read from a single sample in a study of CD8 T cells in ankylosing spondylitis. In TCRdb, the 5' RACE reads were re-called with MiXCR into one record per CDR3 protein. Of 200,000 to 250,000 distinct CDR3 sequences in the sample, 8% to 11% are singletons; the top ten hold under 25%. Sequenced input: blood, either unsorted or a sorted T cell fraction (not recorded which). Receptor source: a male donor with ankylosing spondylitis or in good health (not recorded which). Each CDR3 is given with its conserved first and last residue. The D gene is left open where the match is weak. The size entry is marked missing in some rows and otherwise reads once, few, many or a size class.

D: TRBD1
V: TRBV7-9
size: NA
J: TRBJ2-7
DNA: TGTGCCAGCAGTTACGGACAGGCCTACGAGCAGTACTTC
CDR3: CASSYGQAYEQYF

D: NA
V: TRBV7-8
size: many
J: TRBJ1-1
DNA: TGTGCCAGCAGCTTGAGCTCCGCCAGGGGAAACACTGAAGCTTTCTTT
CDR3: CASSLSSARGNTEAFF

D: NA
V: TRBV2
size: many
J: TRBJ2-7
DNA: TGTGCCAGCACCCAACAGGGCCCCTACGAGCAGTACTTC
CDR3: CASTQQGPYEQYF

D: TRBD2
V: TRBV11-2
size: NA
J: TRBJ2-1
DNA: TGTGCCAGCAGCCATACCGGGACTAGCGGTCTAGTTTGGCAGTTCTTC
CDR3: CASSHTGTSGLVWQFF

D: TRBD1
V: TRBV5-1
size: NA
J: TRBJ1-4
DNA: TGCGCCAGCAGCACGGGGACGGAGGGGGCCTCGGCACTGTTTTTT
CDR3: CASSTGTEGASALFF

D: NA
V: TRBV7-2
size: many
J: TRBJ2-5
DNA: TGTGCCAGCAGCGAGGGGACTCATCCCTCAGAGACCCAGTACTTC
CDR3: CASSEGTHPSETQYF

D: TRBD2
V: TRBV7-8
size: few
J: TRBJ2-7
DNA: TGTGCCAGCACCGGAGGTACTAGCGGGGGCCGTTTCTACGAGCAGTACTTC
CDR3: CASTGGTSGGRFYEQYF

D: NA
V: TRBV20-1
size: many
J: TRBJ1-1
DNA: TGCAGTGCTGGTCGGACGGGGAACACTGAAGCTTTCTTT
CDR3: CSAGRTGNTEAFF

D: NA
V: TRBV5-1
size: few
J: TRBJ1-1
DNA: TGCGCCAGCAGTCGGGGGTCCCCCGGAGTGAACACTGAAGCTTTCTTT
CDR3: CASSRGSPGVNTEAFF

D: NA
V: TRBV25-1
size: NA
J: TRBJ1-4
DNA: TGTGCCAGCAGTGAAGAGGGGAGTGGGAATGAAAAACTGTTTTTT
CDR3: CASSEEGSGNEKLFF

D: TRBD2
V: TRBV9
size: many
J: TRBJ2-7
DNA: TGTGCCACCGGCGGGGGGGCGTCCTACGAGCAGTACTTC
CDR3: CATGGGASYEQYF

D: TRBD2
V: TRBV3-1
size: few
J: TRBJ2-7
DNA: TGTGCCAGCAGCCAAGGGGACTACCACTACGAGCAGTACTTC
CDR3: CASSQGDYHYEQYF

D: NA
V: TRBV12-3/TRBV12-4
size: many
J: TRBJ2-4
DNA: TGTGCCAGCAGTTTGGGGGGACTAGCCAAAAACATTCAGTACTTC
CDR3: CASSLGGLAKNIQYF

D: TRBD1
V: TRBV5-1
size: many
J: TRBJ1-2
DNA: TGCGCCAGCAGCTTGGAAGGACAGGGGTCCTATGGCTACACCTTC
CDR3: CASSLEGQGSYGYTF

D: NA
V: TRBV7-9
size: few
J: TRBJ1-1
DNA: TGTGCCAGCAGCCCCATACAGGGTCCCGGGGCTGAAGCTTTCTTT
CDR3: CASSPIQGPGAEAFF

D: NA
V: TRBV7-2
size: many
J: TRBJ1-1
DNA: TGTGCCAGCAGCTCGGGGGGAGGCACTGAAGCTTTCTTT
CDR3: CASSSGGGTEAFF

D: TRBD1
V: TRBV28
size: few
J: TRBJ1-1
DNA: TGTGCCAGCATCACAGCCTCCGGGACAGGGAAAACGACTGAAGCTTTCTTT
CDR3: CASITASGTGKTTEAFF

D: NA
V: TRBV4-2
size: many
J: TRBJ2-4
DNA: TGTGCCAGCAGCCAACAGGGGGGGCTAGCCAAAAACATTCAGTACTTC
CDR3: CASSQQGGLAKNIQYF

D: NA
V: TRBV5-1
size: many
J: TRBJ1-1
DNA: TGCGCCAGCAGCCGGGAACTGGGGGGCACTGAAGCTTTCTTT
CDR3: CASSRELGGTEAFF

D: TRBD1
V: TRBV3-1
size: NA
J: TRBJ2-5
DNA: TGTGCCAGCAGCCAAGATTGGGACAGACAAGAGACCCAGTACTTC
CDR3: CASSQDWDRQETQYF

D: TRBD1
V: TRBV7-9
size: few
J: TRBJ1-2
DNA: TGTGCCAGCAGCACCCGGGACAGCTATAGCAGCACCTTC
CDR3: CASSTRDSYSSTF

D: TRBD2
V: TRBV5-1
size: NA
J: TRBJ2-3
DNA: TGCGCCAGCAGTCGGAGCGGGGGCACAGATACGCAGTATTTT
CDR3: CASSRSGGTDTQYF

D: TRBD1
V: TRBV4-2
size: NA
J: TRBJ1-1
DNA: TGTGCCAGCAGCCAAGTGGGAAATAAGGGGGCAGGCACTGAAGCTTTCTTT
CDR3: CASSQVGNKGAGTEAFF

D: TRBD1
V: TRBV5-6
size: NA
J: TRBJ2-7
DNA: TGTGCCAGCAGCGAGCCGACAGGGGACCTCTACGAGCAGTACTTC
CDR3: CASSEPTGDLYEQYF

D: TRBD2
V: TRBV3-1
size: few
J: TRBJ2-3
DNA: TGTGCCAGCAGCGCCGGGACTAGCGGGAGAAGCACAGATACGCAGTATTTT
CDR3: CASSAGTSGRSTDTQYF

D: TRBD2
V: TRBV24-1
size: few
J: TRBJ2-1
DNA: TGTGCCACCAGTGACCCAGGACTAGCGGGGGGCAATGAGCAGTTCTTC
CDR3: CATSDPGLAGGNEQFF

D: TRBD1
V: TRBV15
size: NA
J: TRBJ2-7
DNA: TGTGCCACCAGCAGAGATCGGACAGGGCCCTACGAGCAGTACTTC
CDR3: CATSRDRTGPYEQYF

D: TRBD2
V: TRBV6-1
size: NA
J: TRBJ2-2
DNA: TGTGCCAGCACGGGGACTAGCGGGGGGCACACCGGGGAGCTGTTTTTT
CDR3: CASTGTSGGHTGELFF

D: TRBD2
V: TRBV5-8
size: many
J: TRBJ2-3
DNA: TGTGCCAGCAGCCTACATAGCGGGGGGGCCACAGATACGCAGTATTTT
CDR3: CASSLHSGGATDTQYF

D: TRBD1
V: TRBV20-1
size: many
J: TRBJ1-2
DNA: TGCAGGCTTAGGGGGACAGAAAACAGGGATGGCTACACCTTC
CDR3: CRLRGTENRDGYTF

D: NA
V: TRBV7-3
size: many
J: TRBJ1-3
DNA: TGTGCCAGCAGCTTGTACGGTCCCGGGGACACCATATATTTT
CDR3: CASSLYGPGDTIYF

D: NA
V: TRBV19
size: NA
J: TRBJ1-5
DNA: TGTGCCAGTAGTACCCAGGGAGATCAGCCCCAGCATTTT
CDR3: CASSTQGDQPQHF

D: TRBD1
V: TRBV5-1
size: many
J: TRBJ2-7
DNA: TGCGCCAGCGGAACACGGACAGGGCAGACCTACGAGCAGTACTTC
CDR3: CASGTRTGQTYEQYF

D: NA
V: TRBV7-9
size: NA
J: TRBJ1-2
DNA: TGTGCCAGCAGCTTGGGAGGGAACGCGTTCTATGGCTACGCCTTC
CDR3: CASSLGGNAFYGYAF

D: TRBD2
V: TRBV3-1
size: many
J: TRBJ2-1
DNA: TGTGCCAGCAGCCCTCGCGGGGGGGCCAGTTCCCCAGACAATGAGCAGTTCTTC
CDR3: CASSPRGGASSPDNEQFF

D: NA
V: TRBV7-2
size: few
J: TRBJ2-1
DNA: TGTGCCAGCAGCTTAGATGGGCTCAGAGGCAATGAGCAGTTCTTC
CDR3: CASSLDGLRGNEQFF

D: TRBD1
V: TRBV29-1
size: many
J: TRBJ1-3
DNA: TGCAGCGTCGCGACAGGGAAAGTAAACACCATATATTTT
CDR3: CSVATGKVNTIYF

D: NA
V: TRBV20-1
size: many
J: TRBJ1-6
DNA: TGCAGTGCGATTGGACCGACTAACAATAATTCACCCCTCCACTTT
CDR3: CSAIGPTNNNSPLHF

D: TRBD2
V: TRBV7-3
size: NA
J: TRBJ2-7
DNA: TGTGCCAGCAGCTCCATGCCGGGGGGGGAGCAGTACTTC
CDR3: CASSSMPGGEQYF

D: NA
V: TRBV20-1
size: many
J: TRBJ2-2
DNA: TGCAGTGCTAGGGAGAACACCGGGGAGCTGTTTTTT
CDR3: CSARENTGELFF

D: NA
V: TRBV19
size: NA
J: TRBJ1-1
DNA: TGTGCCAGTTCAGAACACAGGGCATACGAAGCTTTCTTT
CDR3: CASSEHRAYEAFF

D: TRBD1
V: TRBV5-1
size: NA
J: TRBJ1-4
DNA: TGCGCCAGCAGCTTGAACAGGGGAGAAAAACTGTTTTTT
CDR3: CASSLNRGEKLFF

D: NA
V: TRBV6-1
size: many
J: TRBJ2-3
DNA: TGTGCCAGCAGTGAACGCGACACAGATACGCAGTATTTT
CDR3: CASSERDTDTQYF

D: TRBD2
V: TRBV20-1
size: many
J: TRBJ2-1
DNA: TGCAGTGCTAGAGCCAATCTAGCGGGCCCCTTCGAGGGGTCCTACAATGAGCAGTTCTTC
CDR3: CSARANLAGPFEGSYNEQFF

D: NA
V: TRBV7-9
size: many
J: TRBJ2-3
DNA: TGTGCCAGCAGCGCAGATGGGGGAGATACGCAGTATTTT
CDR3: CASSADGGDTQYF

D: TRBD1
V: TRBV5-1
size: many
J: TRBJ2-3
DNA: TGCGCCAGCGCGAATCGACAGGGAACCGGTGCAGATACGCAGTATTTT
CDR3: CASANRQGTGADTQYF

D: NA
V: TRBV5-1
size: NA
J: TRBJ1-2
DNA: TGCGCCAGCAGCTTGGGGAGCAGACAAGATTATGGCTACACCTTC
CDR3: CASSLGSRQDYGYTF

D: TRBD1
V: TRBV2
size: many
J: TRBJ1-3
DNA: TGTGCCAGCAGCGCAACCTCCGGGACAGGGTTTGGAAACACCATATATTTT
CDR3: CASSATSGTGFGNTIYF

D: TRBD1
V: TRBV5-6
size: many
J: TRBJ1-1
DNA: TGTGCCAGCAGCTGGGACAGGGAGGCGAACACTGAAGCTTTCTTT
CDR3: CASSWDREANTEAFF

D: NA
V: TRBV3-1
size: few
J: TRBJ1-5
DNA: TGTGCCAGCAGCCAGATGGCGGGTCAGCCCCAGCATTTT
CDR3: CASSQMAGQPQHF